The 27 T cell receptor beta chains given below trace back to one sample, sequenced in a study of identical twins. TCRdb re-called the 5' RACE reads with MiXCR, one entry per CDR3 protein. The table shows 1.5 million or so distinct CDR3 sequences, with about 32% occurring only once. Sample: cord blood. Every receptor here comes from a newborn girl in good health.

This chain uses TRBV7-9 with TRBJ1-1; possible D gene TRBD1, 5 bases. CDR1 is SEHNR, CDR2 FQNEAQ, per germline (reference sequence). The CDR3 sequence is 12 residues long. With 1 base removed from V and 8 bases from J, the gap between germline ends came to 8 bases. Here the CDR3 reads CASSLVSGEAFF. The CDR3, as DNA: TGTGCCAGCAGCTTAGTTTCAGGGGAAGCTTTCTTT. Looking up the rest from reference TRBV7-9 and TRBJ1-1 gives the full variable domain: DTGVSQNPRHKITKRGQNVTFRCDPISEHNRLYWYRQTLGQGPEFLTYFQNEAQLEKSRLLSDRFSAERPKGSFSTLEIQRTEQGDSAMYLCASSLVSGEAFFGQGTRLTVV.

This rearrangement joins TRBV20-1 to TRBJ2-3; tentatively, D is TRBD2 (6 bases). V was shortened by 1 base and J by 6 bases, with 14 bases between the two germline ends. The CDR3 has 14 amino acids. CDR1 is DFQATT and CDR2 is SNEGSKA in the germline V gene (reference sequence). CDR3 amino acids: CSARVAGTRDTQYF. As DNA, the CDR3 is TGCAGTGCTAGAGTGGCAGGGACTCGGGATACGCAGTATTTT.

This clonotype was recorded a few times. The V call is TRBV27, the J call TRBJ2-7; 11 positions match TRBD1. The germline V gene has CDR1 MNHEY and CDR2 SMNVEV (reference sequence). V lost 7 bases and J lost 3; bases outside the gene matches: 5. The CDR3 sequence is 14 residues long. CDR3 DNA: TGTGCCAGCACCTGGGGGACAGGGGGCTACGAGCAGTACTTC. Translation gives CASTWGTGGYEQYF.

This sequence joins TRBV10-2 and TRBJ2-5; 8 bases agree with TRBD2. The CDR3 has 16 amino acids. V gave up 5 bases and J gave up 1 base; unmatched junction bases: 9. The germline V gene encodes CDR1 WSHSY and CDR2 SAAADI. The CDR3 is CASSLTSGGPQETQYF. CDR3 nucleotides: TGCGCCAGCAGTCTGACCAGCGGGGGTCCCCAAGAGACCCAGTACTTC.

This clonotype was found a few times. V usage is TRBV21-1 and J usage is TRBJ2-1; TRBD2, as called in the table, went unchecked against the DNA. TRBV21-1 is flagged as a pseudogene. This CDR3 spans 14 amino acids. CDR3 residues: CASSAALAQYEQFF. The DNA for the CDR3 is TGTGCCAGCAGCGCAGCACTAGCTCAGTATGAGCAGTTCTTC.

This clonotype has more than one count but fewer than ten. V and J are TRBV12-3 or TRBV12-4 and TRBJ2-1, with 8 bases aligning to TRBD2. The V segment lost 5 bases and the J segment 0 bases; nucleotides outside the gene matches: 6. This CDR3 has 16 amino acids. The CDR3 DNA follows: TGTGCCAGCAGTACACCCCGGGGGGGCTCCTACAATGAGCAGTTCTTC. This encodes CASSTPRGGSYNEQFF.

In its sample, this clonotype was seen many times. The chain is built from TRBV3-1 and TRBJ2-1, with D perhaps being TRBD1 or TRBD2 (5 bases each). The CDR3 has 15 amino acids. V dropped 2 bases and J dropped 4 bases, with 12 bases sitting between them. The germline CDR1 and CDR2 sequences are LGHDT and YNNKEL (reference sequence). The CDR3 loop reads CASSQRGPIYNEQFF. The CDR3 DNA reads as TGTGCCAGCAGCCAAAGGGGACCCATATACAATGAGCAGTTCTTC.

The gene calls are TRBV5-1 and TRBJ2-7; 8 bases line up with TRBD2. V gave up 1 base and J gave up 0 bases; unmatched junction bases: 6. The CDR3 sequence is 16 residues long. Germline-derived CDR1 and CDR2 are SGHRS and YFSETQ. DNA for the CDR3: TGCGCCAGCAGCTTGCCCGGACTAGCCCTCTCCTACGAGCAGTACTTC. It translates to CASSLPGLALSYEQYF.

This clonotype was found a few times. The junction shows a germline mismatch at one end, possibly a read error. The rearrangement uses TRBV10-3 and TRBJ2-5, with 9 bases lining up with TRBD1. The CDR3 loop spans 16 amino acids. Germline CDR1 ENHRY, CDR2 SYGVKD. CDR3 loop: CAVSEPDRGEGETQYF. The CDR3, as DNA: TGTGCCGTCAGTGAGCCGGACAGGGGCGAGGGGGAGACCCAGTACTTC.

This clonotype was recorded at least ten times. The J gene is TRBJ2-1, the V gene TRBV6-2 or TRBV6-3, with a weak D call TRBD2 (6 bases). The CDR3 runs 14 residues. The germline V gene has CDR1 MNHEY and CDR2 SVGEGT. The V and J ends lost 2 bases and 4 bases respectively, with 9 bases between them. The CDR3 spells CASSYEGGYNEQFF. The CDR3 DNA is TGTGCCAGCAGTTACGAGGGAGGTTACAATGAGCAGTTCTTC.

This clonotype was detected a few times. This sequence joins TRBV20-1 and TRBJ2-7; possibly TRBD1 for D (6 bases). Germline assignment: CDR1 DFQATT and CDR2 SNEGSKA (reference sequence). V lost 6 bases to trimming and J lost 3 bases, with 12 bases between them. This CDR3 spans 12 amino acids. Here the CDR3 reads CSAPDRYYEQYF. In DNA form, the CDR3 reads TGCAGTGCCCCTGACAGGTACTACGAGCAGTACTTC.

Only a few counts were recorded for this clonotype. This chain links TRBV10-3 with TRBJ2-1, with a possible D match to TRBD2 (5 bases). Germline loops: CDR1 ENHRY, CDR2 SYGVKD. V lost 5 bases, J lost 0 bases, and 8 bases lay in between. This CDR3 is built from 14 residues. CDR3 amino acids: CAISLAPSYNEQFF. The CDR3 DNA follows: TGTGCCATCAGTCTAGCCCCCTCCTACAATGAGCAGTTCTTC.

J is TRBJ1-5 and V is TRBV7-2, with D perhaps TRBD1 (6 bases). Trimming took 2 bases from V and 7 from J, leaving 12 bases between them. Germline V gene lookup returns CDR1 SGHTA and CDR2 FQGNSA. The CDR3 extends over 14 amino acids. CDR3 amino acids: CASSLWAQGQPQHF. The CDR3 DNA reads as TGTGCCAGCAGCTTATGGGCACAGGGCCAGCCCCAGCATTTT.

This clonotype has only a few counts. This chain links TRBV10-2 with TRBJ1-2; no clear D. The germline CDR1 and CDR2 sequences are WSHSY and SAAADI. Trimming shortened V by 6 bases and J by 6 bases, and 20 bases separated the two germline ends. The CDR3 runs to 15 residues. This CDR3 is CASRSKPIRMDGYTF. DNA of the CDR3: TGCGCCAGCAGATCCAAACCTATCCGAATGGATGGCTACACCTTC.

This clonotype was recorded only once. The J gene is TRBJ2-1, the V gene TRBV12-3 or TRBV12-4; 9 bases are a match to TRBD2. The CDR3 spans 15 residues. The V and J ends lost 5 bases and 7 bases, in that order; junction bases with no gene match: 9. CDR3 sequence reads: CASSPVRGGRNEQFF. CDR3 DNA: TGTGCCAGCAGTCCCGTGCGGGGGGGCAGGAATGAGCAGTTCTTC.

This chain connects TRBV27 to TRBJ2-2; 7 positions agree with TRBD2. Germline CDR1 and CDR2: MNHEY and SMNVEV (reference sequence). This CDR3 is 15 amino acids long. Trimming cost V 5 bases and J 5 bases; bases outside gene matches: 8. CDR3 sequence: CASSMRRGRTGELFF. The CDR3 region has the DNA TGTGCCAGCAGTATGAGGCGGGGGAGGACCGGGGAGCTGTTTTTT.

In this sample, this clonotype turned up a few times. The genes are TRBV24-1 and TRBJ2-3, with no clear D. Trimming pared 2 bases from V and 2 bases from J, leaving 10 bases between. CDR1 is KGHDR, CDR2 SFDVKD, per germline. This CDR3 comprises 15 residues. CDR3 residues: CATSDSSHVTDTQYF. In DNA, the CDR3 is TGTGCCACCAGTGATTCTTCGCACGTCACAGATACGCAGTATTTT.

The chain carries TRBV10-3 and TRBJ2-7; 10 bases fit TRBD1. Germline CDR1 and CDR2: ENHRY and SYGVKD. V was clipped by 6 bases and J by 0 bases; unmatched bases: 5. The CDR3 length is 15 residues. CDR3 DNA: TGTGCCATCAGGCTCGGGACAGGGGACTCCTACGAGCAGTACTTC. As protein: CAIRLGTGDSYEQYF.

J is TRBJ2-7 and V is TRBV20-1; D not certain. Looked up from germline, CDR1 is DFQATT and CDR2 is SNEGSKA (reference sequence). Trimming removed 4 bases from V and 0 bases from J, with 10 bases in between. The CDR3 totals 13 residues. The CDR3 loop is CSANILSSYEQYF. CDR3 sequence (DNA): TGCAGTGCTAATATTCTCAGCTCCTACGAGCAGTACTTC.

The sample holds a few counts of this clonotype. The CDR3 region has the DNA TGTGCCAGCAGTGGACTAGCGGGGTACTACGAGCAGTACTTC. This sequence encodes CASSGLAGYYEQYF. V and J are TRBV6-5 and TRBJ2-7, with 12 positions matching TRBD2. The trim removed 5 bases at V and 3 bases at J, leaving 2 bases unmatched. The V gene's germline CDR1 is MNHEY and CDR2 SVGAGI. CDR3 length: 14 amino acids.

This clonotype showed up many times. The chain joins TRBV6-5 to TRBJ2-7; TRBD1 might be the D (6 bases). The length of the CDR3 is 14 residues. The germline V gene has CDR1 MNHEY and CDR2 SVGAGI. Trimming stripped 6 bases from V and 3 bases from J, with 15 bases between. The CDR3 bases are TGTGCCAGCAGCTCCGGACAGCTCTACTACGAGCAGTACTTC. As protein: CASSSGQLYYEQYF.

Remarks on this clonotype: This clone may be a read error of a much larger clone one base away. This sequence joins TRBV5-1 and TRBJ2-1, with D hard to call. The CDR3 has 15 amino acids. The V gene's germline CDR1 is SGHRS and CDR2 YFSETQ. CDR3 coding DNA: TGCACCAGCAGCTGGCGCAGTAGCTCCTACAATGAGCAGTTCTTC. Translating gives CTSSWRSSSYNEQFF.

The CDR3 DNA reads TGTGCCAGCTCACCTGCAGAGGGTCAGCCCCAGCATTTT. It codes for CASSPAEGQPQHF. The chain links TRBV18 to TRBJ1-5; no clear D gene. CDR1 is KGHSH, CDR2 LQKENI, per germline. With 3 bases removed from V and 6 bases from J, the gap between germline ends came to 9 bases. This CDR3 has 13 amino acids.

The gene calls are TRBV20-1 and TRBJ2-7, with TRBD1 matching over 7 bases. The CDR3 loop spans 15 amino acids. The germline CDR1 and CDR2 sequences are DFQATT and SNEGSKA (reference sequence). Trimming removed 3 bases from V and 3 bases from J; junction bases left unmatched: 11. The CDR3 region is CSASVRQGDGYEQYF. The CDR3 DNA reads as TGCAGTGCTAGTGTCCGACAGGGAGATGGCTACGAGCAGTACTTC.

This chain connects TRBV12-3 or TRBV12-4 to TRBJ1-5, with 8 positions matching TRBD1. V lost 6 bases to trimming and J lost 7 bases; unmatched junction nucleotides: 11. The CDR3 has 15 amino acids. CDR3 in DNA: TGTGCCAGCAGGTATGCCGGGACAGGTAACCAGCCCCAGCATTTT. It translates to CASRYAGTGNQPQHF.

This clonotype was counted many times. This sequence joins TRBV10-3 and TRBJ2-7, with 12 bases that match TRBD1. CDR1 ENHRY and CDR2 SYGVKD come from the germline V gene. The CDR3 contains 14 residues. J lost 4 bases, V lost 5 bases, and 3 bases had no gene match. CDR3 DNA: TGTGCCATCAGTCCGGGACAGGGGGCGTACGAGCAGTACTTC. Amino acid sequence: CAISPGQGAYEQYF.

The genes are TRBV20-1 and TRBJ1-2, with D unresolved. The germline gives CDR1 DFQATT, CDR2 SNEGSKA (reference sequence). V was cut by 6 bases and J by 7 bases, with 21 bases left in between. The CDR3 covers 14 residues. This chain's CDR3 is CSAKGPVVRSGYTF. CDR3 DNA: TGCAGTGCCAAAGGACCTGTGGTTCGGTCTGGCTACACCTTC.